The entry below gives a single T cell receptor (beta chain) sequence along with its context. Its antigen is not known. The sample originates from a study of cytomegalovirus exposure and HLA in healthy donors. Findings and limits, study-wide: A later analysis found common viral pathogens apparently linked to several of the most significant clusters.

From germline, CDR1 is MNHNS and CDR2 SASEGT. This CDR3 region has 13 residues. The germline V and J ends were trimmed by 4 bases and 7 bases, with 14 bases remaining between them. 60 Vbeta and 13 Jbeta primers were used in PCR. In the source study's methods: A later analysis tallied tens of millions of unique TCR beta chains, about 12 million of them shared. Measured with immunoSEQ multiplex PCR; TCRdb has only the in-frame clones, and not every one. That table gives V, J and clone size, and the DNA gave D and trimming. The data contain around 150,000 clones, about 75% of them singletons. The donors were healthy bone marrow donors.

Material for sequencing was PBMCs. This clonotype was sampled from a female donor in good health and CMV-seronegative. The chain employs TRBV6-1 and TRBJ2-7; D is possibly TRBD2 (6 bases). The CDR3 loop is CASSGTGVVEQYF. Written as DNA, the CDR3 is TGTGCCAGCAGTGGGACGGGGGTGGTGGAGCAGTACTTC.